The 2 T cell receptor beta chains below were found in one sample sequenced in a study of cytomegalovirus exposure and HLA in healthy donors. Researchers ran the PCR with 60 Vbeta and 13 Jbeta primers. Here immunoSEQ multiplex PCR was the method, and the copy in TCRdb shows in-frame clones only, minus some. The sample contains 90,000 to 150,000 clones, about three quarters of which appear only once. Sequenced input: PBMCs. The receptor set was obtained from a woman aged 40 to 49 in good health and CMV-seropositive.

The chain couples TRBV7-7 to TRBJ2-3; 7 bases align to TRBD2. This CDR3 is 14 amino acids long. The germline V gene encodes CDR1 SSHAT and CDR2 FNYEAQ (reference sequence). V gave up 5 bases and J gave up 2 bases; unmatched junction bases: 4. CDR3 loop: CASSPSGVTDTQYF. CDR3 bases: TGTGCCAGCAGCCCGAGCGGGGTCACAGATACGCAGTATTTT. Looking up the rest from reference TRBV7-7 and TRBJ2-3 gives the full variable domain: GAGVSQSPRYKVTKRGQDVTLRCDPISSHATLYWYQQALGQGPEFLTYFNYEAQPDKSGLPSDRFSAERPEGSISTLTIQRTEQRDSAMYRCASSPSGVTDTQYFGPGTRLTVL.

This chain uses TRBV7-2 with TRBJ2-1; 9 bases line up with TRBD1. Germline assignment: CDR1 SGHTA and CDR2 FQGNSA. V shed 5 bases and J 4 bases; nucleotides not matched to a gene: 6. The CDR3 sequence is 15 residues long. The CDR3 bases are TGTGCCAGCAGCCCAACAGGGGGCAAATACAATGAGCAGTTCTTC. Its translation: CASSPTGGKYNEQFF.